Listed here are 25 T cell receptor beta chains from one sample, sequenced in a study of cytomegalovirus exposure and HLA in healthy donors. Primers: 60 Vbeta forward and 13 Jbeta reverse. Measured with immunoSEQ multiplex PCR; TCRdb has only the in-frame clones, and not every one. The table counts 20,000 to 25,000 clones; 20% to 25% lies in the top ten. Sequencing was carried out using PBMCs. The receptor set was obtained from a man between 60 and 70 years old in good health and CMV-seropositive.

The chain has TRBV7-9 and TRBJ2-7; 11 nucleotides line up with TRBD1. The CDR3 sequence is 15 residues long. Germline values: CDR1 SEHNR, CDR2 FQNEAQ (reference sequence). V lost 5 bases to trimming and J lost 6 bases; unmatched junction nucleotides: 9. The chain's CDR3 is CASSPTGTGGGEQYF. CDR3 DNA: TGTGCCAGCAGCCCTACCGGGACAGGGGGAGGCGAGCAGTACTTC.

The rearrangement joins TRBV6-6 to TRBJ1-5; 8 bases line up with TRBD1. CDR3 length: 14 residues. Germline assignment: CDR1 MNHNY and CDR2 SVGAGI (reference sequence). V trimming: 5 bases; J trimming: 9 bases; junction bases outside the gene matches: 9. The CDR3 coding sequence is TGTGCCAGCAGTAAGACAGGGGACCGCTGGCCCCAGCATTTT. Translation gives CASSKTGDRWPQHF.

The V and J genes are TRBV4-1 and TRBJ2-5; the D gene is possibly TRBD2 (6 bases). V lost 4 bases and J 5 bases, leaving 11 bases between the germline ends. The germline gives CDR1 MGHRA, CDR2 YSYEKL. The CDR3 contains 13 residues. The CDR3 sequence: CASSPGTVETQYF. CDR3 bases: TGCGCCAGCAGCCCTGGGACTGTGGAGACCCAGTACTTC.

The chain employs TRBV29-1 and TRBJ2-1; D is possibly TRBD1 (5 bases). The CDR3 covers 13 residues. Trimming shortened V by 5 bases and J by 10 bases, and 18 bases separated the two germline ends. Germline CDR1 reads SQVTM; CDR2 reads ANQGSEA. CDR3 residues: CSVFSAQGREQFF. CDR3 nucleotide sequence: TGCAGCGTTTTCTCGGCCCAGGGTCGAGAGCAGTTCTTC.

The V gene is TRBV5-1, the J gene TRBJ2-7, with a possible D match to TRBD2 (5 bases). Germline lookup yields CDR1 SGHRS and CDR2 YFSETQ. The CDR3 is 14 residues long. Trimming left V 0 bases short and J 7 bases short, with 14 bases between. The DNA of the CDR3 is TGCGCCAGCAGCTTGGGACTAACCCGTTATGAGCAGTACTTC. It is translated as CASSLGLTRYEQYF. Variable domain in full (rest from reference TRBV5-1 and TRBJ2-7): KAGVTQTPRYLIKTRGQQVTLSCSPISGHRSVSWYQQTPGQGLQFLFEYFSETQRNKGNFPGRFSGRQFSNSRSEMNVSTLELGDSALYLCASSLGLTRYEQYFGPGTRLTVT.

The V gene is TRBV6-1, the J gene TRBJ2-3; D remains ambiguous. Trimming took 9 bases from V and 2 from J, leaving 15 bases between them. CDR3 length equals 14 residues. CDR1 MNHNS and CDR2 SASEGT come from the germline V gene. The CDR3 DNA sequence: TGTGCCAGTGCCGGCGGAACCCACACAGATACGCAGTATTTT. As protein: CASAGGTHTDTQYF.

The chain employs TRBV5-1 and TRBJ2-5, with TRBD2 matching 12 bases. Germline V CDR1 and CDR2: SGHRS, YFSETQ. The V and J ends lost 6 bases and 4 bases, in that order; junction bases with no gene match: 4. The CDR3 consists of 14 residues. For the CDR3, the DNA is TGCGCCAGCACGACTAGCGGGAGATCAGAGACCCAGTACTTC. Its translation is CASTTSGRSETQYF.

This chain uses TRBV5-6 with TRBJ2-7; a weak D match, TRBD1 (6 bases). Trimming cost V 3 bases and J 7 bases, with 20 bases left between them. Germline V gives CDR1 SGHDT, CDR2 YYEEEE. The CDR3 spans 15 residues. Here the CDR3 DNA reads TGTGCCAGCAGCTCCGGGACATCAGCCTGGGGGGAGCAGTACTTC. Translated, it gives CASSSGTSAWGEQYF. Variable domain in full (rest from reference TRBV5-6 and TRBJ2-7): DAGVTQSPTHLIKTRGQQVTLRCSPKSGHDTVSWYQQALGQGPQFIFQYYEEEERQRGNFPDRFSGHQFPNYSSELNVNALLLGDSALYLCASSSGTSAWGEQYFGPGTRLTVT.

V is TRBV5-1 and J is TRBJ2-3; 11 bases fit TRBD2. The V segment lost 4 bases and the J segment 1 base; nucleotides outside the gene matches: 8. The germline CDR1 and CDR2 sequences are SGHRS and YFSETQ. The CDR3 covers 17 residues. DNA of the CDR3: TGCGCCAGCAGCCCATCCCTAGCGGGAGGTGGCACAGATACGCAGTATTTT. Residues: CASSPSLAGGGTDTQYF.

Notes on this clone: One junction end disagrees with the germline gene, perhaps due to a read error. The chain is built from TRBV30 and TRBJ2-5, with 8 nucleotides matching TRBD2. In germline, CDR1 is GTSNPN, CDR2 SVGIG (reference sequence). This CDR3 is built from 14 residues. The CDR3 loop is CAWSPGTSRENQYF. The CDR3 DNA is TGTGCCTGGAGTCCCGGGACTAGTAGGGAGAACCAGTACTTC.

The chain uses TRBV30 and TRBJ1-2; D remains unclear. This CDR3 has 13 residues. CDR1 is GTSNPN and CDR2 is SVGIG in the germline V gene (reference sequence). V lost 2 bases and J lost 7, with 14 bases in between. The CDR3 DNA reads as TGTGCCTGGAGTCCGGAACGGACTGGTGGCTACACCTTC. The encoded protein is CAWSPERTGGYTF.

On this clone: At one of its ends the junction is not consistent with the germline gene, which may arise from a read error. DNA of the CDR3: TGTGCCGGCAGCAGAATTCCGGGACTAGCTAACTATGGCTACACCTTC. Translated: CAGSRIPGLANYGYTF. V gene TRBV5-4 combines with J gene TRBJ1-2; perhaps TRBD1 as D (5 bases). The CDR3 length is 16 residues. Per germline, CDR1 SGHNT and CDR2 YYREEE (reference sequence).

The chain joins TRBV5-6 to TRBJ1-3; D unclear. This CDR3 has 14 amino acids. Trimming took 0 bases from V and 0 from J, leaving 4 bases between them. Germline V lookup: CDR1 SGHDT, CDR2 YYEEEE. The CDR3 DNA reads as TGTGCCAGCAGCTTGGGAGGCTCTGGAAACACCATATATTTT. Translating it yields CASSLGGSGNTIYF.

The chain carries TRBV5-1 and TRBJ2-7; possible D gene TRBD1, 5 bases. Trimming took 2 bases from V and 4 from J, leaving 10 bases between them. Germline V gene data show CDR1 as SGHRS and CDR2 as YFSETQ. The CDR3 is 13 residues long. The CDR3 DNA reads TGCGCCAGCAGCTTCCAGGGTACGTACGAGCAGTACTTC. Its translation: CASSFQGTYEQYF.

The chain recombines TRBV7-9 with TRBJ2-2, with 9 positions matching TRBD1. Germline CDR1 and CDR2: SEHNR and FQNEAQ (reference sequence). The V and J ends lost 6 bases and 3 bases, in that order; junction bases with no gene match: 8. CDR3 length: 16 amino acids. CDR3 nucleotides: TGTGCCAGCAGATCCGGACAGGGGACGCACACCGGGGAGCTGTTTTTT. It encodes CASRSGQGTHTGELFF.

J is TRBJ2-7 and V is TRBV14, with D possibly TRBD2 on 5 matching bases. V was trimmed by 0 bases and J by 1 base, leaving 10 bases between them. Germline V gene sequence: CDR1 SGHDN, CDR2 FVKESK. The CDR3 contains 15 residues. CDR3 coding DNA: TGTGCCAGCAGCCAAGATCGTTGGACTTCCTACGAGCAGTACTTC. It encodes CASSQDRWTSYEQYF.

V is TRBV7-8 and J is TRBJ1-2, with a tentative D call TRBD1 (6 bases). Trimming shortened V by 5 bases and J by 4 bases, and 17 bases separated the two germline ends. The germline V gene has CDR1 SGHVS and CDR2 FQNEAQ. The CDR3 has 15 amino acids. This CDR3 reads CASSPRQEVIYGYTF. The CDR3 bases are TGTGCCAGCAGCCCCCGACAGGAGGTGATCTATGGCTACACCTTC.

The V call is TRBV18, the J call TRBJ2-1; the D gene is possibly TRBD2 (6 bases). V lost 2 bases and J lost 8, with 22 bases in between. CDR1 is KGHSH and CDR2 is LQKENI in the germline V gene. This CDR3 has 17 residues. The CDR3, as DNA: TGTGCCAGCTCACCAGTTAGGGCAGGCTCGGGAGTAGATGAGCAGTTCTTC. Encoded protein: CASSPVRAGSGVDEQFF.

The chain couples TRBV2 to TRBJ2-3, with D possibly matching TRBD2 (5 bases). CDR3 size: 15 residues. V shed 4 bases and J shed 6 bases, with 17 bases lying between them. Germline V gene data show CDR1 as SNHLY and CDR2 as FYNNEI. The CDR3, as DNA: TGTGCCAGCAGTGGAGGGAGCCTCGTTATGGATACGCAGTATTTT. It codes for CASSGGSLVMDTQYF.

The J gene is TRBJ1-1, the V gene TRBV27; D is unclear. V dropped 7 bases and J dropped 0 bases, with 12 bases sitting between them. The CDR3 is 14 residues long. Germline assignment: CDR1 MNHEY and CDR2 SMNVEV (reference sequence). The CDR3 loop is CASTSLVMNTEAFF. The DNA of the CDR3 is TGTGCCAGCACCTCCTTAGTGATGAACACTGAAGCTTTCTTT.

The gene calls are TRBV7-7 and TRBJ2-1, with TRBD2 matching over 7 bases. V shed 4 bases, J shed 4 bases, and the junction held 1 base outside the gene matches. This CDR3 has 13 amino acids. The germline V gene has CDR1 SSHAT and CDR2 FNYEAQ (reference sequence). The CDR3, as DNA: TGTGCCAGCAGCTCCGGGGGGTACAATGAGCAGTTCTTC. This sequence encodes CASSSGGYNEQFF. The variable domain in full, with the rest retrieved from reference TRBV7-7 and TRBJ2-1, is GAGVSQSPRYKVTKRGQDVTLRCDPISSHATLYWYQQALGQGPEFLTYFNYEAQPDKSGLPSDRFSAERPEGSISTLTIQRTEQRDSAMYRCASSSGGYNEQFFGPGTRLTVL.

The chain couples TRBV5-4 to TRBJ2-2, with 10 bases fitting TRBD1. V lost 4 bases, J lost 5 bases, and 5 bases stayed unmatched. Germline lookup yields CDR1 SGHNT and CDR2 YYREEE (reference sequence). This CDR3 is 15 amino acids long. CDR3 DNA: TGTGCCAGCAGCCCGCGACAGGGGGCGACCGGGGAGCTGTTTTTT. Translated, it gives CASSPRQGATGELFF.

The chain is built from TRBV19 and TRBJ2-7; TRBD2 is a possible D gene (6 bases). This CDR3 has 14 amino acids. Germline CDR1 reads LNHDA; CDR2 reads SQIVND (reference sequence). V was shortened by 6 bases and J by 6 bases, with 18 bases between the two germline ends. CDR3 protein: CASSPGTLGSEQYF. In DNA, the CDR3 is TGTGCCAGTAGCCCCGGGACTCTTGGCAGCGAGCAGTACTTC.

The chain couples TRBV4-1 to TRBJ1-5; D is unclear. The CDR3 is 17 residues long. V shed 0 bases and J shed 0 bases, with 12 bases lying between them. From germline, CDR1 is MGHRA and CDR2 YSYEKL. This chain's CDR3 is CASSQDKTLYSNQPQHF. Written as DNA, the CDR3 is TGCGCCAGCAGCCAAGATAAGACACTCTATAGCAATCAGCCCCAGCATTTT.

V is TRBV30 and J is TRBJ1-1, with no clear D. Germline V gene data show CDR1 as GTSNPN and CDR2 as SVGIG (reference sequence). The ends were cut back, 1 base at V and 3 bases at J, with 9 bases in the middle. This CDR3 spans 13 amino acids. CDR3 in amino acids: CAWSATGDTEAFF. The CDR3 nucleotides read TGTGCCTGGAGTGCAACCGGGGACACTGAAGCTTTCTTT.